This T cell receptor (beta chain) was documented in a study of post-analysis software for immune sequencing data. Study-level information: Included courses were relapsing-remitting and secondary progressive multiple sclerosis; progressive-relapsing multiple sclerosis was also included.

On this clonotype itself: Its antigen is still unknown.

Study-level results: F measure grouped same-batch samples tightly together. A few TRBV segments occurring more often in patients than controls included TRBV5-6, TRBV5-1 and TRBV20-1. Versus controls, multiple sclerosis patients showed significantly lower diversity (normalized Chao1).

Germline V gene sequence: CDR1 SGHVS, CDR2 FQNEAQ. The V gene lost 1 base and the J gene lost 1 base, with 7 bases spanning the gap. The CDR3 has 14 residues. Prepared libraries of TCR beta cDNA carried unique molecular identifiers. Input populations of about 0.9 to 10 million T cells gave rise to hundreds of thousands of cDNA molecules. TCRdb used MiXCR to reprocess the PCR reads, holding one entry per CDR3 protein. The sample yields about 460,000 distinct CDR3 sequences, roughly 45% seen once. Sequenced material: blood. This clonotype originated in a girl aged 5-17 years with multiple sclerosis. The rearrangement uses TRBV7-8 and TRBJ1-1; D not certain. CDR3 sequence: CASSLVLENTEAFF. The CDR3 DNA is TGTGCCAGCAGCTTAGTGTTGGAGAACACTGAAGCTTTCTTT.